This T cell receptor beta chain was identified in a study of early T cells in non-severe SARS-CoV-2 infection. The overall study: The input, bulk RNA from unsorted whole blood, was sequenced, and chains were unpaired.

In the library, individual cDNA molecules carried attached unique molecular identifiers. TCRdb re-derived calls from the 5' RACE reads in MiXCR, one entry per CDR3 protein. Counted here are roughly 120,000 distinct CDR3 sequences, about 15% occurring once; the ten biggest clones make up just over 20%. This clonotype has only a few counts. The CDR3 spans 12 residues. CDR1 MNHEY and CDR2 SMNVEV come from the germline V gene (reference sequence). V lost 8 bases and J lost 4, with 11 bases in between. The TCR comes from an adult who was a healthcare worker with PCR-confirmed SARS-CoV-2 infection or an uninfected control (not recorded which). Sequenced material: whole blood. The chain carries TRBV27 and TRBJ1-1, with D uncertain. CDR3 sequence: CASSYRGTEAFF. DNA for the CDR3: TGTGCCAGCTCCTACCGAGGCACTGAAGCTTTCTTT.